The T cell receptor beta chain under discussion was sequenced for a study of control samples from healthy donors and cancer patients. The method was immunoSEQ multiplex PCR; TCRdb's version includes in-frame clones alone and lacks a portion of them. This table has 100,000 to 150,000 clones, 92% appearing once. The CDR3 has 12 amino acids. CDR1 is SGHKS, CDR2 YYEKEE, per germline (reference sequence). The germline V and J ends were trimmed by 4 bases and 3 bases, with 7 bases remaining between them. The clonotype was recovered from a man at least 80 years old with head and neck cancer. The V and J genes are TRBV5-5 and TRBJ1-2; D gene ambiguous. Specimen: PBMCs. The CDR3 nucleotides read TGTGCCAGCAGCGCTAACCACTATGGCTACACCTTC. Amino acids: CASSANHYGYTF.